This is a list of T cell receptor beta chains from one sample in a study of blood T cells in healthy people across ages. MiXCR, applied by TCRdb to the 5' RACE reads, yields one record per CDR3 protein. The data hold approximately 940,000 distinct CDR3 sequences, with roughly 43% observed a single time. Sequenced: blood. The source of these receptors is a man aged 25 to 40 in good health. The CDR3 runs from the conserved cysteine through the conserved F or W. Each record gives: V gene, J gene, D gene, clone size, CDR3 DNA, CDR3 protein. D genes are given only for firm matches. The size field is filled for only some rows; it gives once, few, many or a size class.

>TRBV6-6|TRBJ1-4|TRBD1|-
TGTGCCAGCAGTTATACCGGACAGGTCGGTAATGAAAAACTGTTTTTT
CASSYTGQVGNEKLFF
>TRBV6-6|TRBJ2-3|TRBD2|once
TGTACCAGCAGTTACCGGCGCGGGACTAGTGGGGATACGCAGTATTTT
CTSSYRRGTSGDTQYF
>TRBV12-3/TRBV12-4|TRBJ2-7|-|-
TGTGCCAGCAGTTTCAGGACGGACGAGCAGTACTTC
CASSFRTDEQYF
>TRBV12-3/TRBV12-4|TRBJ2-4|-|-
TGTGCCAGCAGCCGCAGTCCCGACATTCAGTACTTC
CASSRSPDIQYF
>TRBV3-1|TRBJ2-1|-|-
TGTGCCAGCAGCCAGGGGGGGCCGGATGAGCAGTTCTTC
CASSQGGPDEQFF
>TRBV4-2|TRBJ1-2|-|-
TGTGCCAGCAGCCAAGCACAGGGTGTAAGCGGCTACACCTTC
CASSQAQGVSGYTF
>TRBV11-2|TRBJ2-3|TRBD2|-
TGTGCCAGCAGCTCGGGACTAGCGGGGGGGCCCGATACGCAGTATTTT
CASSSGLAGGPDTQYF
>TRBV4-1|TRBJ2-2|-|few
TGCGCCAGCAGCCAAGGGCAACCGGTCGGGGAGCTGTTTTTT
CASSQGQPVGELFF
>TRBV7-9|TRBJ2-7|-|few
TGTGCCAGCAGCCAGACAGCTTTCTCCTACGAGCAGTACTTC
CASSQTAFSYEQYF
>TRBV6-5|TRBJ1-2|-|-
TGTGCCAGCAGTTACACCTCGACGGTCAACTATGGCTACACCTTC
CASSYTSTVNYGYTF
>TRBV7-9|TRBJ1-5|-|-
TGTGCCAGCAGCTGGGGGGCGGTCTCTGGCAATCAGCCCCAGCATTTT
CASSWGAVSGNQPQHF
>TRBV3-1|TRBJ1-2|-|-
TGTGCCAGCAGTACTAGGGAGGGAGAGGACTATGGCTACACCTTC
CASSTREGEDYGYTF
>TRBV14|TRBJ2-1|-|few
TGTGCCAGCAGCTCCCTGGTAATAAATGAGCAGTTCTTC
CASSSLVINEQFF
>TRBV29-1|TRBJ2-1|-|-
TGCAGCGTTGAAGACGGACAGTCCGGCAATGAGCAGTTCTTC
CSVEDGQSGNEQFF
>TRBV6-1|TRBJ1-1|-|-
TGTGCCAGCAGTGAACAAGATTCGGCCCGGTTGAACACTGAAGCTTTCTTT
CASSEQDSARLNTEAFF
>TRBV12-3/TRBV12-4|TRBJ2-1|-|-
TGTGCCAGCAGTTTAGCGCATGACAATGAGCAGTTCTTC
CASSLAHDNEQFF
>TRBV29-1|TRBJ1-4|-|-
TGCAGCGTTGACTCGACAGGCACCCTTGAAAAACTGTTTTTT
CSVDSTGTLEKLFF
>TRBV12-3/TRBV12-4|TRBJ2-1|-|few
TGTGCCAGCAGTCTGGACAGTAAGATGCAGTTCTTC
CASSLDSKMQFF
>TRBV2|TRBJ1-1|-|-
TGTGCCAGCAGTGAAACCGGGGAGGCAGCTTTCTTT
CASSETGEAAFF
>TRBV9|TRBJ2-3|-|few
TGTGCCAGCAGCGTACCCAGGGAGATGGGCACAGATACGCAGTATTTT
CASSVPREMGTDTQYF
>TRBV12-3/TRBV12-4|TRBJ2-2|TRBD2|-
TGTGCCAGCAGTTTGAGGCGGGGGGGCCCCGGGGAGCTGTTTTTT
CASSLRRGGPGELFF
>TRBV6-2/TRBV6-3|TRBJ2-7|-|few
TGTGCCAGCAGCCGGACAGCCTACTACGAGCAGTACTTC
CASSRTAYYEQYF
>TRBV7-9|TRBJ2-7|-|few
TGTGCCAGCAGCTGGCAAGGCAGGCAGTACGACGAGCAGTACTTC
CASSWQGRQYDEQYF
>TRBV4-2|TRBJ2-3|TRBD2|-
TGTGCCAGCAGCCAAGCCCCGACTAGCGGGGGGGCAACAGATACGCAGTATTTT
CASSQAPTSGGATDTQYF
>TRBV7-9|TRBJ2-3|-|-
TGTGCCAGCAGCTTAGATTCGGGTCGCCCAGCGGGAGATACGCAGTATTTT
CASSLDSGRPAGDTQYF
>TRBV4-2|TRBJ2-3|-|-
TGTGCCAGCAGCCAAGATATTGCAGGGGGCACAGATACGCAGTATTTT
CASSQDIAGGTDTQYF
>TRBV7-9|TRBJ2-5|-|-
TGTGCCAGCAGCTTCCTCGAGGGTGGTGAGACCCAGTACTTC
CASSFLEGGETQYF
>TRBV4-2|TRBJ2-1|TRBD2|once
TGTGCCAGCAGCCAAGATGAGGCGGGGGGGATCAATGAGCAGTTCTTC
CASSQDEAGGINEQFF
>TRBV7-2|TRBJ2-3|TRBD2|-
TGTGCCAGCAGCTCCATACAGCGGGGGGGCACACCTGCAGATACGCAGTATTTT
CASSSIQRGGTPADTQYF
>TRBV4-2|TRBJ1-1|-|-
TGTGCCAGCAGCCAAGAGGAACGGAGGAACACTGAAGCTTTCTTT
CASSQEERRNTEAFF
>TRBV20-1|TRBJ2-1|-|-
TGCAGTGCTGCCCTAGGTAGCGACTACAATGAGCAGTTCTTC
CSAALGSDYNEQFF
>TRBV6-5|TRBJ2-7|TRBD1|-
TGTGCCAGCAGTTACTCGGAGTCGGGACAGGACTCCTACGAGCAGTACTTC
CASSYSESGQDSYEQYF
>TRBV5-6|TRBJ2-1|TRBD2|few
TGTGCCAGCAGCTTCGGATCTAGCGGGGGGCAGAGGGTCAATGAGCAGTTCTTC
CASSFGSSGGQRVNEQFF
>TRBV2|TRBJ1-6|TRBD1|once
TGTGCCAGCAGAGACCTGGACAGGGACAATTCACCCCTCCACTTT
CASRDLDRDNSPLHF
>TRBV11-2|TRBJ2-3|TRBD1|-
TGTGCCAGCAGCTCAGGGACAGTTATCACAGATACGCAGTATTTT
CASSSGTVITDTQYF
>TRBV30|TRBJ1-1|-|-
TGTGCCTGGGAGAGGGAGGTGATCACTGAAGCTTTCTTT
CAWEREVITEAFF
>TRBV5-1|TRBJ1-1|TRBD1|-
TGCGCCAGCAGCTACGGACAGGAGGTTATGAACACTGAAGCTTTCTTT
CASSYGQEVMNTEAFF
>TRBV29-1|TRBJ1-2|-|-
TGCAGCGTTCCTGGCTACACCTTC
CSVPGYTF
>TRBV7-9|TRBJ2-7|-|-
TGTGCCAGCAGCGTAGGGCAGAGCTACTACGAGCAGTACTTC
CASSVGQSYYEQYF
>TRBV12-3/TRBV12-4|TRBJ2-1|TRBD1|few
TGTGCCAGCAGTTTAGAAAGGTCGGACAGGGTATATAATGAGCAGTTCTTC
CASSLERSDRVYNEQFF
>TRBV10-3|TRBJ2-3|TRBD2|-
TGTGCCATCAGTGCCACTAGCGGGGCCCCGGATACGCAGTATTTT
CAISATSGAPDTQYF
>TRBV7-9|TRBJ1-2|-|-
TGTGCCAGCAGCCAGATGACGAACTATGGCTACACCTTC
CASSQMTNYGYTF
>TRBV4-1|TRBJ2-7|-|-
TGCGCCAGCAGCCAAACAGACAGGGTACGAGCGGGATACGAGCAGTACTTC
CASSQTDRVRAGYEQYF